The 24 T cell receptor beta chains in this list originate from one sample, sequenced in a study of T-cell reconstitution after alpha-beta-depleted transplantation in children. Unique molecular identifiers were incorporated when the TCRbeta library was constructed. Via MiXCR, TCRdb re-called the PCR reads, giving one row per CDR3 protein. The table records about 300,000 distinct CDR3 sequences, about 9.4% of them present only once. The sequencing used PBMCs, collected before TCRalphabeta/CD19-depleted stem cell transplant. Every receptor here comes from a boy younger than two with acute myeloid leukemia, due to receive a stem cell transplant.

This clonotype was counted at least ten times. The chain links TRBV3-1 to TRBJ2-5; TRBD2 aligns across 8 bases. With 4 bases clipped from V and 4 bases from J, the junction kept 8 bases outside the gene matches. Germline V lookup: CDR1 LGHDT, CDR2 YNNKEL (reference sequence). The CDR3 is 15 residues long. The CDR3 region has the DNA TGTGCCAGCAGCCCCGTGGGACTAGGACGAGAGACCCAGTACTTC. Protein: CASSPVGLGRETQYF.

This clonotype was seen more than once but under ten times. This chain links TRBV3-1 with TRBJ2-6; no definite D call. The CDR3 contains 17 residues. V was shortened by 2 bases and J by 0 bases, with 11 bases between the two germline ends. In germline, CDR1 is LGHDT, CDR2 YNNKEL (reference sequence). The CDR3 DNA reads TGTGCCAGCAGCCAATTGTATAGAGGCTCTGGGGCCAACGTCCTGACTTTC. Residues: CASSQLYRGSGANVLTF. The full variable domain, with the rest looked up from reference TRBV3-1 and TRBJ2-6, is DTAVSQTPKYLVTQMGNDKSIKCEQNLGHDTMYWYKQDSKKFLKIMFSYNNKELIINETVPNRFSPKSPDKAHLNLHINSLELGDSAVYFCASSQLYRGSGANVLTFGAGSRLTVL.

At least ten counts were recorded for this clonotype. The chain's CDR3 is CASSLDLDRGRGNYEQYF. The CDR3 DNA is TGCGCCAGCAGCTTGGATCTGGACAGGGGGCGAGGGAACTACGAGCAGTACTTC. V is TRBV5-1 and J is TRBJ2-7; TRBD1 aligns across 11 bases. CDR1 and CDR2 from the germline V gene are SGHRS and YFSETQ. This CDR3 has 18 amino acids. V lost 0 bases, J lost 3 bases, and 11 bases stayed unmatched.

This clonotype was picked up one time. A single base separates this from a much larger clone, so it may be a read error. The chain couples TRBV10-3 to TRBJ1-1; D is ambiguous. The CDR3 contains 15 residues. Germline V gene sequence: CDR1 ENHRY, CDR2 SYGVKD. V lost 2 bases to trimming and J lost 1 base, with 11 bases between them. The CDR3 here is CAISEDGVPNTEAFF. The CDR3 DNA sequence: TGTGCCATCAGTGAGGATGGGGTCCCGAACACTGAAGCTTTCTTT.

A note on this clonotype: This clone may be a read error of a much larger clone one base away. V is TRBV15 and J is TRBJ2-1, with 8 bases matching TRBD2. This CDR3 contains 16 residues. Germline CDR1 LNHNV, CDR2 YYDKDF (reference sequence). V was pared by 4 bases and J by 7 bases, with 12 bases of the junction left unmatched. The CDR3 sequence: CATSTGLEGGVNEQFF. Here the CDR3 DNA reads TGTGCCACCAGCACGGGACTAGAGGGGGGGGTGAATGAGCAGTTCTTC. The complete variable domain, with remaining parts taken from reference TRBV15 and TRBJ2-1, reads DAMVIQNPRYQVTQFGKPVTLSCSQTLNHNVMYWYQQKSSQAPKLLFHYYDKDFNNEADTPDNFQSRRPNTSFCFLDIRSPGLGDTAMYLCATSTGLEGGVNEQFFGPGTRLTVL.

The table lists this clonotype with many counts. The chain is built from TRBV4-2 and TRBJ2-2, with 9 bases that match TRBD1. Looked up from germline, CDR1 is LGHNA and CDR2 is YNFKEQ. V shed 4 bases, J shed 0 bases, and the junction held 3 bases outside the gene matches. There are 16 residues in the CDR3. The CDR3 region is CASSRWDRANTGELFF. For the CDR3, the DNA is TGTGCCAGCAGCCGATGGGACAGGGCGAACACCGGGGAGCTGTTTTTT.

This clonotype was seen repeatedly, ten times or more. J is TRBJ2-3 and V is TRBV24-1, with 9 bases lining up with TRBD2. Germline V gives CDR1 KGHDR, CDR2 SFDVKD. V gave up 4 bases and J gave up 4 bases; unmatched junction bases: 8. CDR3 length: 16 residues. The CDR3 DNA follows: TGTGCCACCAGTGACTACAGCGGGAGGAGGGCAGATACGCAGTATTTT. It translates to CATSDYSGRRADTQYF.

The gene calls are TRBV7-9 and TRBJ2-7; D is unclear. V lost 2 bases and J lost 6, with 14 bases in between. This CDR3 spans 14 amino acids. Germline lookup yields CDR1 SEHNR and CDR2 FQNEAQ (reference sequence). The CDR3 sequence is CASSLSADGREQYF. DNA of the CDR3: TGTGCCAGCAGCTTATCGGCGGACGGGCGCGAGCAGTACTTC.

This clonotype was seen ten or more times. The chain employs TRBV9 and TRBJ1-1; 11 bases agree with TRBD1. The junction had 6 bases not matched to a gene; V was cut back by 4 bases and J by 1 base. CDR1 and CDR2 (germline): SGDLS, YYNGEE. The CDR3 length is 16 residues. The chain's CDR3 is CASSTGQGAGNTEAFF. The CDR3 coding sequence is TGTGCCAGCAGCACAGGACAGGGGGCGGGGAACACTGAAGCTTTCTTT.

The table lists this clonotype with many counts. This chain uses TRBV28 with TRBJ2-7, with D tentatively TRBD1 (6 bases). Germline CDR1 and CDR2: MDHEN and SYDVKM. This CDR3 is built from 13 residues. Trimming stripped 3 bases from V and 2 bases from J, with 8 bases between. The CDR3 region has the DNA TGTGCCAGCAGTTTTTACAGGGCCTACGAGCAGTACTTC. Its protein is CASSFYRAYEQYF.

The table lists this clonotype with many counts. This chain joins TRBV5-5 and TRBJ1-5; 9 bases agree with TRBD1. V lost 0 bases and J lost 7; bases outside the gene matches: 8. From germline, CDR1 is SGHKS and CDR2 YYEKEE (reference sequence). This CDR3 spans 16 amino acids. The CDR3 region is CASSLEPRQGGQPQHF. Written as DNA, the CDR3 is TGTGCCAGCAGCTTGGAGCCACGACAGGGGGGACAGCCCCAGCATTTT.

To note about this clonotype: A much larger clone sits a single nucleotide away, making a read error possible. This chain links TRBV27 with TRBJ2-2; tentative D call: TRBD2 (5 bases). The CDR3 is made up of 12 amino acids. Germline loops: CDR1 MNHEY, CDR2 SMNVEV (reference sequence). CDR3 in DNA: TGTGCCAGCACCGGGAACAGCGGGGAGCTGTTTTTT. Translated, it gives CASTGNSGELFF.

A remark on this clonotype: Compared with germline, one end of the junction differs, possibly owing to a read error. The chain joins TRBV20-1 to TRBJ1-2, with a tentative D call TRBD1 (6 bases). The CDR3 has 13 residues. Germline V gives CDR1 DFQATT, CDR2 SNEGSKA (reference sequence). In DNA, the CDR3 is TGCTGTGCTAGCCCCACAGGGTTCTATGGCTACACCTTC. Protein: CCASPTGFYGYTF.

The chain links TRBV5-1 to TRBJ2-1; D unresolved. V was trimmed by 4 bases and J by 7 bases, leaving 9 bases between them. This CDR3 spans 12 amino acids. CDR1 and CDR2 (germline): SGHRS, YFSETQ. In nucleotides, the CDR3 is TGCGCCAGCAGCGCCCTGGGTAATGAGCAGTTCTTC. Amino acid sequence: CASSALGNEQFF.

This clonotype was seen at least ten times. The V call is TRBV20-1, the J call TRBJ2-1, with TRBD2 identical over 7 bases. CDR3 size: 14 residues. Germline CDR1 and CDR2: DFQATT and SNEGSKA (reference sequence). V lost 3 bases and J lost 0; bases outside the gene matches: 2. In DNA form, the CDR3 reads TGCAGTGCTAGGCGGGGGAGCTCCTACAATGAGCAGTTCTTC. Translated: CSARRGSSYNEQFF.

A few counts support this clonotype. The chain is built from TRBV5-1 and TRBJ2-1; 11 positions match TRBD1. Trimming removed 2 bases from V and 6 bases from J; junction bases left unmatched: 4. The CDR3 has 15 residues. CDR1 is SGHRS, CDR2 YFSETQ, per germline. CDR3 coding DNA: TGCGCCAGCAGCTTCAAGGACAGGGGGCTCAATGAGCAGTTCTTC. Translating gives CASSFKDRGLNEQFF. Full variable domain (missing parts from reference TRBV5-1 and TRBJ2-1): KAGVTQTPRYLIKTRGQQVTLSCSPISGHRSVSWYQQTPGQGLQFLFEYFSETQRNKGNFPGRFSGRQFSNSRSEMNVSTLELGDSALYLCASSFKDRGLNEQFFGPGTRLTVL.

The V gene is TRBV4-3, the J gene TRBJ2-3, with TRBD2 matching 8 bases. From germline, CDR1 is LGHNA and CDR2 YSLEER. J gave up 5 bases and V 0 bases, and 4 bases lay outside the gene matches. The CDR3 consists of 15 residues. The CDR3 spells CASSQDVLAGDTQYF. As DNA, the CDR3 is TGCGCCAGCAGCCAAGATGTGCTAGCGGGAGATACGCAGTATTTT.

This clonotype was counted ten times or more. This chain joins TRBV11-3 and TRBJ1-1; 11 positions match TRBD1. Germline V lookup: CDR1 SGHNT, CDR2 YENEEA. This CDR3 has 15 residues. J was trimmed by 1 base and V by 5 bases; bases with no gene match: 3. The CDR3 DNA reads TGTGCCAGCAGCAAAGGACAGGGGGCGAACACTGAAGCTTTCTTT. It is translated as CASSKGQGANTEAFF.

This clonotype has a handful of counts. The chain couples TRBV20-1 to TRBJ2-1, with 8 nucleotides matching TRBD2. The CDR3 has 18 amino acids. V shed 3 bases and J 0 bases; nucleotides not matched to a gene: 13. In germline, CDR1 is DFQATT, CDR2 SNEGSKA (reference sequence). The CDR3 DNA follows: TGCAGTGCTAGTCAGAGGACTAGCTATGAGAGCTCCTACAATGAGCAGTTCTTC. Protein product: CSASQRTSYESSYNEQFF.

At least ten counts were recorded for this clonotype. This chain links TRBV6-6 with TRBJ1-2; D is undetermined. This CDR3 region has 13 residues. Trimming removed 7 bases at V and 6 bases at J, with 15 bases between. Germline assignment: CDR1 MNHNY and CDR2 SVGAGI (reference sequence). The CDR3 region is CASKGYSPDGYTF. The CDR3 region has the DNA TGTGCCAGCAAAGGTTACTCCCCCGATGGCTACACCTTC.

This clonotype appeared many times. The genes are TRBV27 and TRBJ2-1; TRBD1 agrees at 8 bases. This CDR3 region has 15 residues. Unmatched junction bases numbered 6, after V lost 2 bases and J lost 6 bases. Germline V gives CDR1 MNHEY, CDR2 SMNVEV (reference sequence). This CDR3 reads CASSLPGGAVNEQFF. The CDR3 nucleotides read TGTGCCAGCAGTTTACCAGGGGGCGCGGTCAATGAGCAGTTCTTC.

This clonotype was recorded at least ten times. The chain couples TRBV4-1 to TRBJ2-7; D call uncertain. Trimming stripped 3 bases from V and 3 bases from J, with 9 bases between. Germline CDR1 reads MGHRA; CDR2 reads YSYEKL. The CDR3 loop spans 13 amino acids. This CDR3 reads CASSHPQSYEQYF. In DNA, the CDR3 is TGCGCCAGCAGCCATCCACAGAGCTACGAGCAGTACTTC.

This clonotype was seen many times. The chain uses TRBV29-1 and TRBJ1-2; D may be TRBD1 (5 bases). This CDR3 spans 11 amino acids. Germline V lookup: CDR1 SQVTM, CDR2 ANQGSEA. For the CDR3, the DNA is TGCACCCGGGGGGTTTCTTATGGCTACACCTTC. It yields the protein CTRGVSYGYTF.

The table lists this clonotype with many counts. The chain links TRBV9 to TRBJ1-6; D is ambiguous. The germline V and J ends were trimmed by 3 bases and 6 bases, with 4 bases remaining between them. The CDR3 is 12 amino acids. Germline CDR1 reads SGDLS; CDR2 reads YYNGEE. CDR3 sequence: CASSGSNSPLHF. The CDR3 DNA reads as TGTGCCAGCAGCGGAAGTAATTCACCCCTCCACTTT.